Each of the 25 T cell receptor beta chains below was sequenced from the same sample in a study of cytomegalovirus exposure and HLA in healthy donors. PCR employed 60 Vbeta and 13 Jbeta primers. The assay was immunoSEQ multiplex PCR, and TCRdb's table has in-frame clones only and misses some. The sample yields around 77,000 clones, more than 75% seen once. The sequenced sample consisted of PBMCs. The source of these receptors is a man aged 35 to 55 in good health and CMV-seronegative.

The rearrangement links TRBV14 to TRBJ1-1, with D maybe TRBD1 (6 bases). V gave up 4 bases and J gave up 1 base, with 7 bases separating them. Germline lookup yields CDR1 SGHDN and CDR2 FVKESK. The CDR3 loop spans 13 amino acids. CDR3 sequence reads: CASSRQENTEAFF. The CDR3 DNA is TGTGCCAGCAGCCGACAGGAGAACACTGAAGCTTTCTTT. Full variable domain (missing parts from reference TRBV14 and TRBJ1-1): EAGVTQFPSHSVIEKGQTVTLRCDPISGHDNLYWYRRVMGKEIKFLLHFVKESKQDESGMPNNRFLAERTGGTYSTLKVQPAELEDSGVYFCASSRQENTEAFFGQGTRLTVV.

V gene TRBV5-6 combines with J gene TRBJ2-1; 13 positions match TRBD2. Germline-derived CDR1 and CDR2 are SGHDT and YYEEEE. The CDR3 totals 16 residues. The ends lost 0 bases at V and 6 bases at J; junction bases unmatched: 3. This CDR3 is CASSLAGLAGINEQFF. Here the CDR3 DNA reads TGTGCCAGCAGCTTGGCGGGACTAGCGGGGATCAATGAGCAGTTCTTC.

This chain links TRBV5-1 with TRBJ2-7; D remains ambiguous. The CDR3 length is 16 residues. Germline V CDR1 and CDR2: SGHRS, YFSETQ. V lost 2 bases and J 2 bases, leaving 17 bases between the germline ends. Here the CDR3 reads CASSFLEQTLTYEQYF. Written as DNA, the CDR3 is TGCGCCAGCAGCTTTCTGGAACAGACGCTAACCTACGAGCAGTACTTC.

V usage is TRBV30 and J usage is TRBJ2-3; no definite D call. The CDR3 length is 13 residues. V was trimmed by 4 bases and J by 2 bases, leaving 10 bases between them. The germline CDR1 and CDR2 sequences are GTSNPN and SVGIG (reference sequence). CDR3: CAWNQVDTDTQYF. Written as DNA, the CDR3 is TGTGCCTGGAATCAGGTGGACACAGATACGCAGTATTTT.

Only a few counts were recorded for this clone. The rearrangement links TRBV4-2 to TRBJ1-1, with no clear D. The CDR3 is made up of 19 amino acids. Trimming left V 0 bases short and J 3 bases short, with 23 bases between. The V gene's germline CDR1 is LGHNA and CDR2 YNFKEQ. DNA for the CDR3: TGTGCCAGCAGCCAAGATCAGCTCTGGGGTGGAGGTTTGGACACTGAAGCTTTCTTT. Encoded protein: CASSQDQLWGGGLDTEAFF.

The rearrangement uses TRBV5-4 and TRBJ1-6; 7 bases are shared with TRBD1. Germline lookup yields CDR1 SGHNT and CDR2 YYREEE (reference sequence). Trimming at V came to 5 bases and at J to 2 bases, leaving 7 bases not matched to a gene. The CDR3 loop spans 16 amino acids. The CDR3: CASSLPTGAYNSPLHF. The CDR3 nucleotides read TGTGCCAGCAGTTTGCCCACAGGGGCCTATAATTCACCCCTCCACTTT.

The chain's CDR3 is CASSGPGRAGNTIYF. The CDR3 DNA reads TGTGCCAGCAGTGGGCCCGGCAGGGCTGGAAACACCATATATTTT. The chain uses TRBV6-5 and TRBJ1-3; possible D gene TRBD1, 5 bases. Trimming took off 5 bases at V and 2 bases at J, with 13 bases between the two ends. The CDR3 has 15 amino acids. From germline, CDR1 is MNHEY and CDR2 SVGAGI.

The rearrangement links TRBV19 to TRBJ2-6; 11 positions agree with TRBD1. Trimming at V came to 5 bases and at J to 2 bases, leaving 5 bases not matched to a gene. Germline V gene lookup returns CDR1 LNHDA and CDR2 SQIVND (reference sequence). This CDR3 is built from 17 residues. This chain's CDR3 is CASSFTGQGAGANVLTF. CDR3 sequence (DNA): TGTGCCAGTAGTTTCACGGGACAGGGGGCTGGGGCCAACGTCCTGACTTTC.

J is TRBJ2-5 and V is TRBV5-4; 9 bases are a match to TRBD1. In germline, CDR1 is SGHNT, CDR2 YYREEE (reference sequence). V shed 3 bases and J 4 bases; nucleotides not matched to a gene: 10. This CDR3 contains 16 residues. CDR3: CASSYDPQGAGETQYF. CDR3 coding DNA: TGTGCCAGCAGCTACGACCCACAGGGGGCGGGAGAGACCCAGTACTTC. Based on the CDR3 plus reference TRBV5-4 and TRBJ2-5, the full variable domain is ETGVTQSPTHLIKTRGQQVTLRCSSQSGHNTVSWYQQALGQGPQFIFQYYREEENGRGNFPPRFSGLQFPNYSSELNVNALELDDSALYLCASSYDPQGAGETQYFGPGTRLLVL.

The chain has TRBV4-2 and TRBJ2-1; 8 bases are shared with TRBD2. The junction had 6 bases not matched to a gene; V was cut back by 3 bases and J by 8 bases. This CDR3 comprises 14 residues. The germline CDR1 and CDR2 sequences are LGHNA and YNFKEQ. CDR3 protein: CASSQEGLGDEQFF. DNA for the CDR3: TGTGCCAGCAGCCAGGAGGGACTAGGGGATGAGCAGTTCTTC.

The chain joins TRBV6-5 to TRBJ2-5; the match to TRBD1 covers 10 bases. The tail of the sequence fits TRBJ2-7 better, so the J call may be wrong. The CDR3 has 15 amino acids. CDR1 is MNHEY and CDR2 is SVGAGI in the germline V gene. The CDR3 loop reads CASSYSGTGEYEQYF. CDR3 DNA: TGTGCCAGCAGTTACTCAGGGACAGGGGAGTACGAGCAGTACTTC.

The chain recombines TRBV15 with TRBJ2-5, with 10 bases identical to TRBD1. The CDR3 sequence is 12 residues long. After removal of 8 bases from V and 7 bases from J, the junction contained 4 bases not matched to a gene. Germline CDR1 and CDR2: LNHNV and YYDKDF (reference sequence). The DNA for the CDR3 is TGTGCCACCGGTGGACAGGGGGGGACCCAGTACTTC. It is translated as CATGGQGGTQYF.

V usage is TRBV11-2 and J usage is TRBJ1-2; D is uncertain. The CDR3 loop spans 12 amino acids. The V end lost 5 bases, the J end lost 5 bases, and 9 bases lay between the germline ends. From germline, CDR1 is SGHAT and CDR2 FQNNGV. The DNA of the CDR3 is TGTGCCAGCAGCGTATACGAGTATGGCTACACCTTC. Amino acids: CASSVYEYGYTF.

The rearrangement joins TRBV18 to TRBJ1-1; a weak D match, TRBD1 (6 bases). This CDR3 is 13 amino acids long. Germline V CDR1 and CDR2: KGHSH, LQKENI. Trimming left V 5 bases short and J 3 bases short, with 10 bases between. The CDR3, as DNA: TGTGCCAGCTCAAGTGGACAGCACACTGAAGCTTTCTTT. It codes for CASSSGQHTEAFF.

This clone was counted only a few times. The V gene is TRBV10-3, the J gene TRBJ2-6, with 10 bases aligning to TRBD1. This CDR3 comprises 17 residues. The junction had 5 bases not matched to a gene; V was cut back by 3 bases and J by 3 bases. CDR1 and CDR2 from the germline V gene are ENHRY and SYGVKD. In DNA, the CDR3 is TGTGCCATCAGTGATGACAGGGGGCGAAGTGGGGCCAACGTCCTGACTTTC. Translated, it gives CAISDDRGRSGANVLTF.

This clone was detected a few times. The chain carries TRBV5-1 and TRBJ1-1; the D is unclear. Trimming removed 2 bases from V and 8 bases from J, with 16 bases in between. CDR1 is SGHRS and CDR2 is YFSETQ in the germline V gene. The CDR3 is 14 amino acids. In DNA, the CDR3 is TGCGCCAGCAGCTTAGGCCAGGCGTTTCCCGAAGCTTTCTTT. Amino acid sequence: CASSLGQAFPEAFF. Using reference TRBV5-1 and TRBJ1-1 for the parts outside the CDR3, the full variable domain is KAGVTQTPRYLIKTRGQQVTLSCSPISGHRSVSWYQQTPGQGLQFLFEYFSETQRNKGNFPGRFSGRQFSNSRSEMNVSTLELGDSALYLCASSLGQAFPEAFFGQGTRLTVV.

The V gene is TRBV7-2, the J gene TRBJ2-2; tentatively, D is TRBD2 (5 bases). The V end lost 1 base, the J end lost 5 bases, and 8 bases lay between the germline ends. The V gene's germline CDR1 is SGHTA and CDR2 FQGNSA. This CDR3 contains 14 residues. The DNA of the CDR3 is TGTGCCAGCAGCTTAGTGAGGGCAACCGGGGAGCTGTTTTTT. As protein: CASSLVRATGELFF.

The rearrangement uses TRBV11-2 and TRBJ1-2; no reliable D call. The CDR3 covers 15 residues. Germline assignment: CDR1 SGHAT and CDR2 FQNNGV. Trimming left V 1 base short and J 2 bases short, with 11 bases between. The CDR3 region is CASSLASGENYGYTF. DNA for the CDR3: TGTGCCAGCAGCTTAGCTTCAGGCGAGAACTATGGCTACACCTTC.

V usage is TRBV5-1 and J usage is TRBJ2-7; TRBD1 might be the D (6 bases). The CDR3 has 14 amino acids. Trimming removed 3 bases from V and 2 bases from J, with 12 bases in between. The germline gives CDR1 SGHRS, CDR2 YFSETQ. The DNA for the CDR3 is TGCGCCAGCAGCTCCGGACAGCGAACCTACGAGCAGTACTTC. It yields the protein CASSSGQRTYEQYF.

A few counts support this clone. At the DNA level, this CDR3 is encoded by other sequences in the same sample as well. The V and J genes are TRBV18 and TRBJ1-1; TRBD1 might be the D (5 bases). Looked up from germline, CDR1 is KGHSH and CDR2 is LQKENI. The CDR3 is 14 amino acids. The V end was cut by 3 bases, the J end by 2 bases, with 10 bases between. CDR3 in amino acids: CASSPGQGNTEAFF. As DNA, the CDR3 is TGTGCCAGCTCACCGGGGCAGGGAAACACTGAAGCTTTCTTT.

The chain couples TRBV28 to TRBJ1-3; 7 bases fit TRBD1. The ends lost 8 bases at V and 0 bases at J; junction bases unmatched: 4. Germline values: CDR1 MDHEN, CDR2 SYDVKM. This CDR3 has 14 amino acids. The CDR3 here is CASRGTASGNTIYF. DNA for the CDR3: TGTGCCAGCCGCGGGACAGCCTCTGGAAACACCATATATTTT.

The table lists this clone with a few counts. This sequence joins TRBV7-9 and TRBJ2-7; 8 bases line up with TRBD1. The V gene end was trimmed by 1 base and the J gene end by 0 bases; junction bases not matched to a gene: 5. From germline, CDR1 is SEHNR and CDR2 FQNEAQ (reference sequence). The CDR3 contains 16 residues. CDR3 residues: CASSLVVTGGSYEQYF. The CDR3 nucleotides read TGTGCCAGCAGCTTAGTTGTTACAGGGGGCTCCTACGAGCAGTACTTC.

The V gene is TRBV18, the J gene TRBJ2-7, with 9 bases identical to TRBD1. Germline CDR1 and CDR2: KGHSH and LQKENI. The V segment lost 3 bases and the J segment 1 base; nucleotides outside the gene matches: 4. This CDR3 region has 15 residues. In DNA form, the CDR3 reads TGTGCCAGCTCACCTATCGGACAGGGGTCCTACGAGCAGTACTTC. Amino acids: CASSPIGQGSYEQYF. The full variable domain, in which reference TRBV18 and TRBJ2-7 provide the parts outside the CDR3, is NAGVMQNPRHLVRRRGQEARLRCSPMKGHSHVYWYRQLPEEGLKFMVYLQKENIIDESGMPKERFSAEFPKEGPSILRIQQVVRGDSAAYFCASSPIGQGSYEQYFGPGTRLTVT.

This chain connects TRBV5-1 to TRBJ1-5, with TRBD1 identical over 7 bases. J gave up 2 bases and V 5 bases, and 4 bases lay outside the gene matches. Germline values: CDR1 SGHRS, CDR2 YFSETQ. The length of the CDR3 is 14 residues. CDR3 DNA: TGCGCCAGCAGAGAAGGGACAGGCAATCAGCCCCAGCATTTT. Translating gives CASREGTGNQPQHF.

V and J are TRBV27 and TRBJ1-2; TRBD1 aligns across 7 bases. J gave up 4 bases and V 6 bases, and 5 bases lay outside the gene matches. Germline CDR1 reads MNHEY; CDR2 reads SMNVEV (reference sequence). The CDR3 extends over 13 amino acids. CDR3 nucleotide sequence: TGTGCCAGCAGCCTACAGGGGTCCTATGGCTACACCTTC. This codes for CASSLQGSYGYTF.